The clone carrying this T cell receptor beta chain was recorded only once. The CDR3 has 16 amino acids. The V and J ends lost 1 base and 2 bases, in that order; junction bases with no gene match: 4. CDR1 and CDR2 from the germline V gene are SGHAT and FQNNGV. This sample stems from a study of blood T cell repertoires in COVID-19. In the source study's methods: Reference gene primer amplification gave estimated nucleated cell counts. The repertoire was sequenced with immunoSEQ multiplex PCR; TCRdb's copy has only in-frame clones and lacks some. D and trimming were read from the DNA, whereas the V and J calls and clone size are those reported in that table. Of 98,000 or so clones in the sample, 75% to 85% were seen once.

This receptor was taken from a man between 60 and 70 years old with acute or convalescent COVID-19. The source material was peripheral blood. V is TRBV11-2 and J is TRBJ1-5; 8 bases map to TRBD1. CDR3 nucleotides: TGTGCCAGCAGCTTAGGGACAGGGTGGGGCAATCAGCCCCAGCATTTT. Its protein is CASSLGTGWGNQPQHF.